The clone carrying this TCR beta chain showed up just a few times. Its antigen is as yet unknown. Per the germline V gene, CDR1 is SEHNR and CDR2 is FQNEAQ (reference sequence). The junction had 8 bases not matched to a gene; V was cut back by 5 bases and J by 5 bases. This CDR3 comprises 16 residues. This specimen belongs to a study of tumor-infiltrating lymphocytes in localized non-small cell lung cancer. Looking at the study overall: Tumor tissue and non-adjacent uninvolved lung came from each patient.

Whole-study results and caveats: Higher tumor T cell infiltration than in uninvolved lung was supported by TCRbeta sequencing. Immunotypes IM1 and IM2 had similar TCR-derived T-cell fractions.

The table came from immunoSEQ multiplex PCR; TCRdb's copy has only in-frame clones and leaves some out. The repertoire has 15,000 to 20,000 clones, 55% to 80% of them found once; the top ten carry roughly 4.5%. The rearrangement uses TRBV7-9 and TRBJ1-6, with TRBD1 matching over 8 bases. The sequenced sample was lung tumor tissue. This TCR was recovered from a human donor with non-small cell lung cancer. CDR3 loop: CASSATTGVNNSPLHF. CDR3 nucleotide sequence: TGTGCCAGCAGCGCAACGACAGGGGTGAATAATTCACCCCTCCACTTT.